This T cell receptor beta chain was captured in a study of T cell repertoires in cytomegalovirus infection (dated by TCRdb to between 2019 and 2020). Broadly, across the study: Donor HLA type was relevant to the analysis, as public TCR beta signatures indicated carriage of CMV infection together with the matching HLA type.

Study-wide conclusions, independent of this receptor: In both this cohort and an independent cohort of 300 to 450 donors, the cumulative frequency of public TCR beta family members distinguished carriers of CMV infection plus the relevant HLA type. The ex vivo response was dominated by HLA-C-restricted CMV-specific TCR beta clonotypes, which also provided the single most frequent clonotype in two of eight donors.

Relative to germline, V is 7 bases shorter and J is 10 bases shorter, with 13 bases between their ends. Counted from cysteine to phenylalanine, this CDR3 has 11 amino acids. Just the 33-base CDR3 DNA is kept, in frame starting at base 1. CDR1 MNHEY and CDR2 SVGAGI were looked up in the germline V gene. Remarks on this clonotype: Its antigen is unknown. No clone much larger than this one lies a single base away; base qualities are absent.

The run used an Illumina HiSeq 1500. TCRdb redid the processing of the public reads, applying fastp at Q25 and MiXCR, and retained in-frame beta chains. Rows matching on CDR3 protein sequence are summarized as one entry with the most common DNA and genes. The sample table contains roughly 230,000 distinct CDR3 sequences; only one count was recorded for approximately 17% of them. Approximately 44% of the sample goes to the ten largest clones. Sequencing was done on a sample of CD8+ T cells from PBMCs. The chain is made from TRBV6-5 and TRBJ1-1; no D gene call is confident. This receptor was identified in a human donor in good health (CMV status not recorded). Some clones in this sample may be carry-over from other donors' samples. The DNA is TGTGCCAGCAATTCAGGTTATGGAGCTTTCTTT. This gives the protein CASNSGYGAFF.